A single T cell receptor beta chain is shown here with its context. This sample was taken from a study of blood T cell repertoires in COVID-19. Overall study: Donors in the United States, Italy and Spain gave samples during acute or convalescent COVID-19. T cells, B-cell-depleted T cells, or PBMCs provided the cDNA or gDNA that served as material.

This CDR3 has 16 residues. Looked up from germline, CDR1 is LGHDT and CDR2 is YNNKEL (reference sequence). The V gene end was trimmed by 5 bases and the J gene end by 1 base; junction bases not matched to a gene: 9. In the authors' methods: Nucleated cell counts were estimated from reference gene primer amplification. Using immunoSEQ multiplex PCR, the repertoire was profiled, and TCRdb retains in-frame clones only, with some absent. The V and J calls and the clone size are those of that table, but D and trimming were determined from the DNA. The sample has about 140,000 clones; less than 85% are singletons.

The rearrangement uses TRBV3-1 (or the pseudogene TRBV3-2) and TRBJ2-3, with TRBD2 matching over 7 bases. Material for sequencing was peripheral blood. The sequence was collected from a woman of 80 years or more in a cohort sampled during active or convalescent COVID-19. Here the CDR3 reads CASSNWGGSRTDTQYF. In DNA, the CDR3 is TGTGCCAGCAGCAATTGGGGGGGATCCCGCACAGATACGCAGTATTTT.